These 23 T cell receptor beta chains came from one sample sequenced in a study of vaccination and CD4 T cells after COVID-19. Described time point: late sampling 161 to 241 days after vaccination in a few convalescent patients. Sample treatment: approximately 10-day PBMC culture with coronavirus spike peptide pools or control peptides (ViraFEST assay). The Oncomine TCR Beta short-read assay was applied to DNA of cultured CD4+ T cells. TCRdb reanalysed the PCR reads using MiXCR and keeps one entry per CDR3 protein. The sample yields approximately 24,000 distinct CDR3 sequences, 42% seen once. These TCRs are of unknown antigen specificity. Sample: CD4+ T cells from blood, cultured in vitro, taken about 7 months after SARS-CoV-2 vaccination. The source is a human donor who had recovered from COVID-19.

The V gene is TRBV20-1, the J gene TRBJ1-2; D is possibly TRBD1 (5 bases). There are 13 residues in the CDR3. CDR1 and CDR2 (germline): DFQATT, SNEGSKA (reference sequence). Deletions cut 3 bases from V and 5 bases from J, with 13 bases between. The CDR3: CSARPGTSYGYTF. The CDR3 region has the DNA TGCAGTGCTAGGCCCGGGACTTCGTATGGCTACACCTTC.

The chain has TRBV15 and TRBJ2-1, with D perhaps given as TRBD1 or TRBD2 (5 bases each). CDR3 size: 17 residues. Looked up from germline, CDR1 is LNHNV and CDR2 is YYDKDF (reference sequence). Trimming left V 8 bases short and J 0 bases short, with 20 bases between. Written as DNA, the CDR3 is TGTGCCACCCCCTACTACGCCGGGACGGCCTCCTACAATGAGCAGTTCTTC. Protein product: CATPYYAGTASYNEQFF. Based on the CDR3 plus reference TRBV15 and TRBJ2-1, the full variable domain is DAMVIQNPRYQVTQFGKPVTLSCSQTLNHNVMYWYQQKSSQAPKLLFHYYDKDFNNEADTPDNFQSRRPNTSFCFLDIRSPGLGDTAMYLCATPYYAGTASYNEQFFGPGTRLTVL.

The rearrangement joins TRBV24-1 to TRBJ2-5; D tentatively reads TRBD1 or TRBD2 (6 bases each). Between the trimmed V and J ends, which lost 4 bases and 6 bases, there was a span of 20 bases. CDR3 length: 16 residues. Germline V gene data show CDR1 as KGHDR and CDR2 as SFDVKD. The CDR3 nucleotides read TGTGCCACCAGTGACTCCGGGGGCCCGGGCGCGAAGACCCAGTACTTC. Its translation: CATSDSGGPGAKTQYF.

There are a few counts of this clonotype. V usage is TRBV25-1 and J usage is TRBJ2-7, with unresolved D. The CDR3 totals 13 residues. Per germline, CDR1 MGHDK and CDR2 SYGVNS. V was clipped by 5 bases and J by 2 bases, with 10 bases between them. CDR3 in DNA: TGTGCCAGCAGTCCCCGGGTAACCTACGAGCAGTACTTC. Residues: CASSPRVTYEQYF.

This clonotype was picked up a small number of times. This chain joins TRBV19 and TRBJ2-7, with 10 bases lining up with TRBD2. The CDR3 loop spans 17 amino acids. Germline V lookup: CDR1 LNHDA, CDR2 SQIVND (reference sequence). V lost 6 bases and J lost 4; bases outside the gene matches: 15. The CDR3 nucleotides read TGTGCCAGTAGCATTGGTGGGTCTAGCGGGAGTCGGTACGAGCAGTACTTC. Its translation: CASSIGGSSGSRYEQYF.

J is TRBJ2-5 and V is TRBV11-2; D perhaps matches TRBD2 (5 bases). The germline gives CDR1 SGHAT, CDR2 FQNNGV. The CDR3 loop spans 12 amino acids. V lost 8 bases, J lost 5 bases, and 12 bases lay in between. The CDR3 bases are TGTGCCAGCTCAGGAGGCCGGGAGACCCAGTACTTC. This translates into CASSGGRETQYF.

The chain carries TRBV19 and TRBJ2-7; the match to TRBD1 covers 11 bases. Germline lookup yields CDR1 LNHDA and CDR2 SQIVND (reference sequence). CDR3 length equals 13 residues. The junction had 3 bases not matched to a gene; V was cut back by 8 bases and J by 3 bases. This CDR3 reads CASSGTGGYEQYF. DNA for the CDR3: TGTGCCAGTTCCGGGACAGGGGGCTACGAGCAGTACTTC. The variable domain in full, completed from reference TRBV19 and TRBJ2-7, reads DGGITQSPKYLFRKEGQNVTLSCEQNLNHDAMYWYRQDPGQGLRLIYYSQIVNDFQKGDIAEGYSVSREKKESFPLTVTSAQKNPTAFYLCASSGTGGYEQYFGPGTRLTVT.

Only a few counts were recorded for this clonotype. The genes are TRBV20-1 and TRBJ2-7; 7 nucleotides match TRBD2. V lost 5 bases to trimming and J lost 7 bases; unmatched junction nucleotides: 17. The CDR3 length is 15 residues. The germline V gene encodes CDR1 DFQATT and CDR2 SNEGSKA (reference sequence). The CDR3 here is CSAPSGTSMVPEQYF. The CDR3 DNA sequence: TGCAGTGCTCCCAGCGGGACCAGCATGGTCCCGGAGCAGTACTTC.

The J gene is TRBJ1-1, the V gene TRBV6-2 or TRBV6-3; maybe TRBD1 (6 bases). V was cut by 0 bases and J by 8 bases, with 10 bases left in between. The CDR3 consists of 13 residues. Germline CDR1 reads MNHEY; CDR2 reads SVGEGT. CDR3 sequence: CASSYSRGGEAFF. In nucleotides, the CDR3 is TGTGCCAGCAGTTACTCGAGAGGGGGAGAAGCTTTCTTT.

V and J are TRBV20-1 and TRBJ2-7, with 12 bases aligning to TRBD2. Unmatched junction bases numbered 7, after V lost 2 bases and J lost 5 bases. Germline assignment: CDR1 DFQATT and CDR2 SNEGSKA (reference sequence). The length of the CDR3 is 15 residues. CDR3 protein: CSARSGLAGWNEQYF. CDR3 coding DNA: TGCAGTGCTAGATCAGGACTAGCGGGATGGAACGAGCAGTACTTC.

This sequence joins TRBV2 and TRBJ2-5; 9 nucleotides line up with TRBD1. Per the germline V gene, CDR1 is SNHLY and CDR2 is FYNNEI. CDR3 size: 12 residues. After removal of 7 bases from V and 5 bases from J, the junction contained 2 bases not matched to a gene. In DNA form, the CDR3 reads TGTGCCAGCACCGGACAGGGGGAGACCCAGTACTTC. Protein: CASTGQGETQYF.

This clonotype appeared a single time. The chain joins TRBV4-1 to TRBJ2-7, with 10 bases lining up with TRBD1. V gave up 0 bases and J gave up 0 bases; unmatched junction bases: 8. The CDR3 consists of 18 residues. Germline assignment: CDR1 MGHRA and CDR2 YSYEKL. CDR3 coding DNA: TGCGCCAGCAGCCAAGATCTCGCGGGGACAGGGGCCTCCTACGAGCAGTACTTC. Residues: CASSQDLAGTGASYEQYF.

V and J are TRBV7-2 and TRBJ2-1, with D perhaps TRBD1 (6 bases). V was cut by 7 bases and J by 4 bases, with 14 bases left in between. In germline, CDR1 is SGHTA, CDR2 FQGNSA. The CDR3 contains 14 residues. CDR3 region: CASTPDSLYNEQFF. Here the CDR3 DNA reads TGTGCCAGCACCCCGGACAGCTTGTACAATGAGCAGTTCTTC.

This chain joins TRBV28 and TRBJ1-5; TRBD1 is a possible D gene (6 bases). V was shortened by 4 bases and J by 0 bases, with 19 bases between the two germline ends. CDR3 length equals 18 residues. Germline loops: CDR1 MDHEN, CDR2 SYDVKM. CDR3 residues: CASSWGRGRFPSNQPQHF. The CDR3 DNA reads as TGTGCCAGCAGTTGGGGCAGGGGTCGTTTCCCTAGCAATCAGCCCCAGCATTTT.

This clonotype was observed a few times. This chain connects TRBV20-1 to TRBJ2-3; D gene uncertain. Trimming removed 1 base from V and 0 bases from J, with 5 bases in between. The germline V gene encodes CDR1 DFQATT and CDR2 SNEGSKA (reference sequence). The length of the CDR3 is 13 residues. The CDR3 bases are TGCAGTGCTAGAGTATATAGCACAGATACGCAGTATTTT. It translates to CSARVYSTDTQYF.

V usage is TRBV2 and J usage is TRBJ2-7, with D tentatively TRBD2 (7 bases). The CDR3 runs 15 residues. Germline V gives CDR1 SNHLY, CDR2 FYNNEI. Trimming left V 7 bases short and J 1 base short, with 17 bases between. The CDR3 loop reads CASTERGAYSYEQYF. In DNA form, the CDR3 reads TGTGCCAGCACCGAACGGGGGGCTTATTCCTACGAGCAGTACTTC.

The chain has TRBV28 and TRBJ2-7; tentative D call: TRBD1 (6 bases). Germline CDR1 MDHEN, CDR2 SYDVKM. V lost 6 bases to trimming and J lost 3 bases, with 18 bases between them. The CDR3 is made up of 15 amino acids. The CDR3 here is CASRWTAKPNYEQYF. In DNA form, the CDR3 reads TGTGCCAGCAGATGGACAGCCAAGCCCAACTACGAGCAGTACTTC.

The chain couples TRBV7-6 to TRBJ2-2; 7 bases agree with TRBD2. The germline V gene has CDR1 SGHVS and CDR2 FNYEAQ. This CDR3 comprises 17 residues. J lost 7 bases, V lost 1 base, and 12 bases had no gene match. The CDR3 region is CASSLVSSGVKGGELFF. CDR3 in DNA: TGTGCCAGCAGCTTAGTCTCTAGCGGCGTAAAAGGCGGGGAGCTGTTTTTT.

This clonotype was counted only a few times. The gene calls are TRBV6-1 and TRBJ2-7; the D is unclear. The germline CDR1 and CDR2 sequences are MNHNS and SASEGT. The germline V and J ends were trimmed by 3 bases and 4 bases, with 7 bases remaining between them. CDR3 length: 12 amino acids. CDR3 sequence (DNA): TGTGCCAGCAGTGAGGGTTTTTACGAGCAGTACTTC. Its protein product is CASSEGFYEQYF.

Regarding this clonotype: One end of the junction varies from germline; a read error may be responsible. V is TRBV2 and J is TRBJ1-6; D unresolved. CDR3 length equals 13 residues. Per germline, CDR1 SNHLY and CDR2 FYNNEI. The CDR3 spells CAGSELANSPLHF. The CDR3, as DNA: TGTGCCGGCAGTGAACTGGCTAATTCACCCCTCCACTTT.

The table lists this clonotype with a few counts. The CDR3 nucleotides are TGCAGTGCTGCGGACAATGAGCAGTTCTTC. Its protein is CSAADNEQFF. The J gene is TRBJ2-1, the V gene TRBV20-1; D gene ambiguous. This CDR3 comprises 10 residues. CDR1 is DFQATT, CDR2 SNEGSKA, per germline (reference sequence). V dropped 5 bases and J dropped 5 bases, with 4 bases sitting between them.

This clonotype was seen only a few times. This sequence joins TRBV27 and TRBJ2-1; TRBD2 matches 10 bases. Germline assignment: CDR1 MNHEY and CDR2 SMNVEV (reference sequence). The CDR3 has 14 amino acids. Trimming took 5 bases from V and 7 from J; bases not matched to a gene: 5. CDR3 sequence (DNA): TGTGCCAGCAGTAGTACTAGCGGGACAAATGAGCAGTTCTTC. This sequence encodes CASSSTSGTNEQFF.

This clonotype was detected a few times. The V call is TRBV28, the J call TRBJ1-2; 11 bases map to TRBD1. The CDR3 contains 14 residues. Germline loops: CDR1 MDHEN, CDR2 SYDVKM. V was clipped by 6 bases and J by 9 bases; unmatched bases: 9. The CDR3 DNA reads TGTGCCAGCAGGGGACAGGGGGTAGCGTCTAGCTACACCTTC. Translating it yields CASRGQGVASSYTF.